These T cell receptor beta chains were read from a single sample in a study of T cells after somatic rescue of genetic block. Sequencing used immunoSEQ multiplex PCR; TCRdb keeps in-frame clones, though not all of them. The sample includes 70,000 to 85,000 clones, approximately 90% seen only once; the top ten take approximately 2.9%. The sequenced sample was peripheral blood mononuclear cells (PBMCs). Receptor source: a man aged 25-45 years. Both conserved end residues are part of each CDR3. D genes are given only for firm matches. Expanded clones get a size class; other rows say once, few or many, or leave the size out.

cdr3_length j_call v_call d_call clone_size cdr3_aa cdr3_nt
12 TRBJ2-1 TRBV7-7 NA NA CASSPIVYEQFF TGTGCTAGCAGCCCCATTGTCTATGAGCAGTTCTTC
16 TRBJ2-1 TRBV4-1 NA NA CASSQDRGRFVNEQFF TGCGCCAGCAGCCAAGATCGTGGGAGATTTGTCAATGAGCAGTTCTTC
17 TRBJ2-6 TRBV6-1 TRBD2 NA CASSERGGRSGANVLTF TGTGCCAGCAGTGAACGGGGGGGCCGGTCTGGGGCCAACGTCCTGACTTTC
14 TRBJ2-7 TRBV27 NA NA CASSLHLSSYEQYF TGTGCCAGCAGTCTACACCTGAGCTCCTACGAGCAGTACTTC
16 TRBJ2-4 TRBV2 NA NA CASRGGAGLAKNIQYF TGTGCCAGCCGCGGAGGGGCGGGGTTGGCCAAAAACATTCAGTACTTC
13 TRBJ1-5 TRBV18 NA once CASSPVANQPQHF TGTGCCAGCTCACCCGTGGCGAATCAGCCCCAGCATTTT
16 TRBJ1-6 TRBV15 NA NA CATSRDASSYNSPLHF TGTGCCACCAGCAGAGACGCGAGCTCCTATAATTCACCCCTCCACTTT
13 TRBJ1-5 TRBV6-5 NA NA CASTPGSNQPQHF TGTGCCAGCACCCCCGGGAGCAATCAGCCCCAGCATTTT
14 TRBJ2-7 TRBV7-2 TRBD2 NA CASSLSTSGTRQYF TGTGCCAGCAGCTTATCTACTAGCGGGACTCGTCAGTACTTC
14 TRBJ2-7 TRBV28 TRBD1 NA CASGGQAGNYEQYF TGTGCCAGCGGGGGACAGGCAGGGAACTACGAGCAGTACTTC
19 TRBJ2-2 TRBV7-9 TRBD2 once CASSQGSGRIIINTGELFF TGTGCCAGCAGCCAGGGTAGCGGGAGGATTATTATTAACACCGGGGAGCTGTTTTTT
14 TRBJ1-2 TRBV5-6 NA NA CASSLEGVGYGYTF TGTGCCAGCAGCTTGGAAGGGGTGGGCTATGGCTACACCTTC
20 TRBJ2-1 TRBV19 TRBD2 NA CASSRSRGSGLASSYNEQFF TGTGCCAGTAGTAGATCCAGAGGGTCCGGACTAGCGAGCTCCTACAATGAGCAGTTCTTC
14 TRBJ2-7 TRBV11-2 NA NA CASRRPGLGLEQYF TGTGCCAGCAGGCGGCCGGGCCTAGGGCTGGAGCAGTACTTC
14 TRBJ2-7 TRBV2 NA few CASSTRGGPYEQYF TGTGCCAGCAGCACCCGAGGGGGACCCTACGAGCAGTACTTC
13 TRBJ2-7 TRBV28 NA NA CASSRGHALEQYF TGTGCCAGCAGTAGGGGACACGCTCTCGAGCAGTACTTC
11 TRBJ2-7 TRBV20-1 NA once CSARGTGEQYF TGCAGTGCTAGGGGAACAGGAGAGCAGTACTTC
13 TRBJ1-1 TRBV5-4 NA NA CASSLDFHTEAFF TGTGCCAGCAGCCTGGATTTTCACACTGAAGCTTTCTTT
13 TRBJ1-1 TRBV19 NA NA CASSILGYTEAFF TGTGCCAGTAGTATACTAGGATACACTGAAGCTTTCTTT
13 TRBJ1-6 TRBV6-5 NA NA CASSYSESSPLHF TGTGCCAGCAGTTACTCGGAATCCTCACCCCTCCACTTT
15 TRBJ1-5 TRBV15 NA once CATSPLRQGNQPQHF TGTGCCACCAGCCCCCTACGACAGGGCAATCAGCCCCAGCATTTT
16 TRBJ1-4 TRBV13 NA NA CASSSRTGGYNEKLFF TGTGCCAGCAGCTCACGGACGGGGGGGTATAATGAAAAACTGTTTTTT
15 TRBJ1-1 TRBV7-9 TRBD1 NA CASSMQTGLGTEAFF TGTGCCAGCAGCATGCAGACAGGGTTAGGCACTGAAGCTTTCTTT
15 TRBJ2-7 TRBV6-1 NA NA CASSEQRTTYYEQYF TGTGCCAGCAGTGAACAACGGACAACCTACTACGAGCAGTACTTC
16 TRBJ1-5 TRBV19 TRBD1 NA CASSYSGQESNQPQHF TGTGCCAGTAGTTACTCGGGACAGGAGAGCAATCAGCCCCAGCATTTT
11 TRBJ1-3 TRBV20-1 NA NA CSASSGNTIYF TGCAGTGCTAGTTCGGGAAACACCATATATTTT
13 TRBJ1-2 TRBV6-5 NA NA CATNNLDRYGYTF TGTGCCACCAATAACCTGGACCGTTATGGCTACACCTTC
15 TRBJ1-5 TRBV6-6 NA NA CASSYSGRNNQPQHF TGTGCCAGCAGTTACTCAGGCAGAAACAATCAGCCCCAGCATTTT
13 TRBJ1-2 TRBV9 NA NA CASRAGGGYGYTF TGTGCCAGCAGGGCTGGGGGGGGCTATGGCTACACCTTC
15 TRBJ2-3 TRBV19 TRBD2 NA CASSTQAGITDTQYF TGTGCCAGTAGTACCCAAGCGGGGATCACAGATACGCAGTATTTT
13 TRBJ1-5 TRBV6-6 TRBD1 once CASKNRGDQPQHF TGTGCCAGCAAGAACAGGGGGGATCAGCCCCAGCATTTT
15 TRBJ2-5 TRBV4-2 NA NA CASSLRPGRQETQYF TGTGCCAGCTCCCTCAGGCCGGGACGCCAAGAGACCCAGTACTTC
15 TRBJ2-7 TRBV6-5 NA NA CASRDVGGGLDEQYF TGTGCCAGCAGAGACGTGGGAGGGGGGCTAGACGAGCAGTACTTC
15 TRBJ2-2 TRBV28 TRBD1 NA CAVPAQQGQGGELFF TGTGCCGTCCCCGCACAACAGGGGCAAGGCGGGGAGCTGTTTTTT
13 TRBJ2-7 TRBV28 NA NA CASSLGSTYEQYF TGTGCCAGCAGTTTAGGATCCACCTACGAGCAGTACTTC
19 TRBJ1-3 TRBV7-6 TRBD1 NA CASSLAGQAGLGSGNTIYF TGTGCCAGCAGCTTAGCGGGACAGGCAGGATTAGGGTCTGGAAACACCATATATTTT
13 TRBJ2-1 TRBV19 NA NA CASKPVGYNEQFF TGTGCCAGCAAACCGGTAGGGTACAATGAGCAGTTCTTC
14 TRBJ2-2 TRBV6-1 NA NA CASMTQGATGELFF TGTGCCAGCATGACACAGGGAGCCACCGGGGAGCTGTTTTTT
14 TRBJ2-4 TRBV19 TRBD1 NA CASSPTGDRDIQYF TGTGCCAGTAGTCCAACGGGGGACAGGGACATTCAGTACTTC
15 TRBJ1-6 TRBV7-9 TRBD1 few CASSMDRVIGSPLHF TGTGCCAGCAGCATGGACAGGGTTATAGGGTCACCCCTCCACTTT
15 TRBJ2-7 TRBV18 NA NA CASSPKRDTAYEQYF TGTGCCAGCTCACCCAAACGGGACACCGCCTACGAGCAGTACTTC
13 TRBJ2-2 TRBV19 TRBD2 NA CASSSGRAGELFF TGTGCCAGTAGTAGCGGGAGGGCCGGGGAGCTGTTTTTT
14 TRBJ2-7 TRBV5-5 NA NA CASRPREFSYEQYF TGTGCCAGCAGGCCACGCGAGTTCTCCTACGAGCAGTACTTC
12 TRBJ2-2 TRBV7-3 NA NA CASRGTTGELFF TGTGCCAGCAGGGGGACCACCGGGGAGCTGTTTTTT
16 TRBJ2-7 TRBV5-4 NA NA CASSLGSVASSYEQYF TGTGCCAGCAGCTTGGGATCGGTGGCATCCTCCTACGAGCAGTACTTC
15 TRBJ2-1 TRBV7-8 NA NA CASSLTGFSYNEQFF TGTGCCAGCAGCCTAACAGGGTTCTCCTACAATGAGCAGTTCTTC
13 TRBJ2-1 TRBV9 NA NA CASSGGVDNEQFF TGTGCCAGCAGCGGGGGCGTTGACAATGAGCAGTTCTTC
14 TRBJ2-2 TRBV7-2 NA NA CASSPTGNTGELFF TGTGCCAGCAGCCCCACTGGGAACACCGGGGAGCTGTTTTTT
16 TRBJ1-4 TRBV19 NA NA CASSTGETGTRGKLFF TGTGCCAGTAGTACGGGGGAGACCGGGACACGGGGCAAACTGTTTTTT
12 TRBJ2-7 TRBV5-1 NA NA CASSQTRGEQYF TGCGCCAGCAGCCAGACTAGGGGCGAGCAGTACTTC
14 TRBJ1-2 TRBV6-1 NA NA CASRGLGPTRGYTF TGTGCCAGCAGGGGACTGGGACCTACTCGGGGCTACACCTTC
16 TRBJ2-1 TRBV6-1 NA once CASSGIDFGTYNEQFF TGTGCCAGCAGTGGGATAGACTTTGGGACTTACAATGAGCAGTTCTTC
15 TRBJ1-4 TRBV7-6 TRBD1 NA CASSGETGIGEKLFF TGTGCCAGCAGCGGCGAGACAGGGATCGGTGAAAAACTGTTTTTT
14 TRBJ2-7 TRBV4-1 TRBD2 NA CASSQAGRTYEQYF TGCGCCAGCAGCCAGGCCGGGAGGACTTACGAGCAGTACTTC
14 TRBJ1-4 TRBV7-9 TRBD1 once CASSRLWTGEKLFF TGTGCCAGCAGCCGCCTTTGGACAGGGGAAAAACTGTTTTTT